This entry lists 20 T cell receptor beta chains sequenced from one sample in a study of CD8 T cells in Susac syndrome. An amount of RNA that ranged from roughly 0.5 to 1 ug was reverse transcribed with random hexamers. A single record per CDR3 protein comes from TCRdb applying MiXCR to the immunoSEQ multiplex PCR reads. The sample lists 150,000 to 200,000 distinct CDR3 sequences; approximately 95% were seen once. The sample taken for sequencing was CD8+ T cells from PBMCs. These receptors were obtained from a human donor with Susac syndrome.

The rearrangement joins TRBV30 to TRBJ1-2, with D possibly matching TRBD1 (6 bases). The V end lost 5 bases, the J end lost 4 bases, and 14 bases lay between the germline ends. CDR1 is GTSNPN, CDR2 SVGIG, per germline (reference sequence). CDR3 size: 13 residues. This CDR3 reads CAWDAQGFYGYTF. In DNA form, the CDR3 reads TGTGCCTGGGATGCGCAGGGGTTCTATGGCTACACCTTC.

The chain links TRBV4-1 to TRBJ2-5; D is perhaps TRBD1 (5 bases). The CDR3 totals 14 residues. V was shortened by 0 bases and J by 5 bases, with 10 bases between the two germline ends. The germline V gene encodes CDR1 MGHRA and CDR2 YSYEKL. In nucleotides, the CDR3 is TGCGCCAGCAGCCAAGATCCAGGGTGGGAGACCCAGTACTTC. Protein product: CASSQDPGWETQYF.

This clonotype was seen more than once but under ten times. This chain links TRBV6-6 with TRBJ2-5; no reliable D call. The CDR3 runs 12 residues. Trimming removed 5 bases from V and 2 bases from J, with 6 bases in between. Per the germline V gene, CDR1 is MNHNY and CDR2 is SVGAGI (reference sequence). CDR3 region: CASSQPQETQYF. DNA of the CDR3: TGTGCCAGCAGTCAACCTCAAGAGACCCAGTACTTC.

CDR3 nucleotides: TGCGCCAGCAGCCAGGGACTAGCGGGCGGGGTATTAGAGCAGTTCTTC. Encoded protein: CASSQGLAGGVLEQFF. J is TRBJ2-1 and V is TRBV5-1; TRBD2 aligns across 12 bases. V lost 4 bases, J lost 10 bases, and 12 bases stayed unmatched. Germline assignment: CDR1 SGHRS and CDR2 YFSETQ. There are 16 residues in the CDR3. Filled out from reference TRBV5-1 and TRBJ2-1, the complete variable domain reads KAGVTQTPRYLIKTRGQQVTLSCSPISGHRSVSWYQQTPGQGLQFLFEYFSETQRNKGNFPGRFSGRQFSNSRSEMNVSTLELGDSALYLCASSQGLAGGVLEQFFGPGTRLTVL.

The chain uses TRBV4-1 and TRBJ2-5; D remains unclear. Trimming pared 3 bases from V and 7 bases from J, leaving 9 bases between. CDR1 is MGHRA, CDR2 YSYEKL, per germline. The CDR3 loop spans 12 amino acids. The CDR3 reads CASSHRLGTQYF. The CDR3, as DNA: TGCGCCAGCAGCCACAGATTAGGGACCCAGTACTTC.

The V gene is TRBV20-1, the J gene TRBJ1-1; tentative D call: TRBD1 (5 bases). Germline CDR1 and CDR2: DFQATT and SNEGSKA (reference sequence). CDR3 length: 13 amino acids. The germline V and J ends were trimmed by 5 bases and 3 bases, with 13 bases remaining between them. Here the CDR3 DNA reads TGCAGTGCTGGGGGGTCGGAGTACACTGAAGCTTTCTTT. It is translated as CSAGGSEYTEAFF.

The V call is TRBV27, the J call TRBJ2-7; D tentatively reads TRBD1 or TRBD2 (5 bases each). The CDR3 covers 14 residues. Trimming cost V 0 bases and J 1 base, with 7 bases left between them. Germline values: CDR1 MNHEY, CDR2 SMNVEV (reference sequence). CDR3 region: CASSLSRGSYEQYF. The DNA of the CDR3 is TGTGCCAGCAGTTTATCGAGGGGTTCCTACGAGCAGTACTTC.

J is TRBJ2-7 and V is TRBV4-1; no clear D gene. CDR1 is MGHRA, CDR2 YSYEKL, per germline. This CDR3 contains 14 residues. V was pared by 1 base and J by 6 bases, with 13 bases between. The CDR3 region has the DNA TGCGCCAGCAGCCAAGGGCACCCGGTGGTCGAGCAGTACTTC. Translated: CASSQGHPVVEQYF.

The CDR3 DNA reads as TGTGCCAGCAGCAAGGACAGGGAAGCCTACGAGCAGTACTTC. Its protein is CASSKDREAYEQYF. This sequence joins TRBV27 and TRBJ2-7; the match to TRBD1 covers 8 bases. Germline V gives CDR1 MNHEY, CDR2 SMNVEV (reference sequence). J was trimmed by 2 bases and V by 6 bases; bases with no gene match: 6. The length of the CDR3 is 14 residues.

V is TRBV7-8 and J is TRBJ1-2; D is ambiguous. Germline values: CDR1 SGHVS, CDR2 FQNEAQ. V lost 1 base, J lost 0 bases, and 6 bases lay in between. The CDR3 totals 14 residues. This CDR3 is CASSLGGANYGYTF. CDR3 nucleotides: TGTGCCAGCAGCTTAGGAGGAGCTAACTATGGCTACACCTTC.

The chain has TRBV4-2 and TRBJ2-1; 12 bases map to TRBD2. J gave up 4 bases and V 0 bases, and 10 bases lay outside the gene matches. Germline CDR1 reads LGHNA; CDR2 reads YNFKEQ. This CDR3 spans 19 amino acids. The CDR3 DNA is TGTGCCAGCAGCCAAGATCTTATTCGACTAGCGGGGGTATACAATGAGCAGTTCTTC. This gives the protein CASSQDLIRLAGVYNEQFF.

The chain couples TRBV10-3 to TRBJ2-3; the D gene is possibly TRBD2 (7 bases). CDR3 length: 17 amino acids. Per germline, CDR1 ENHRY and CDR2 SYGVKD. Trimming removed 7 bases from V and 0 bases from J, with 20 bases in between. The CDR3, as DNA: TGTGCCATCACCACAGGGCGAAGCGGGGCCAGCACAGATACGCAGTATTTT. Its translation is CAITTGRSGASTDTQYF.

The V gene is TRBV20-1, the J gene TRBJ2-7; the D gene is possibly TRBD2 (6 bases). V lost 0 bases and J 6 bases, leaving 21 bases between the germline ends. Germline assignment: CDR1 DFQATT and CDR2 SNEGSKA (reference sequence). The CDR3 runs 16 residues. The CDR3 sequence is CSARDRGLPSPGEQYF. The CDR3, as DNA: TGCAGTGCTAGAGATCGGGGACTTCCCTCGCCCGGCGAGCAGTACTTC.

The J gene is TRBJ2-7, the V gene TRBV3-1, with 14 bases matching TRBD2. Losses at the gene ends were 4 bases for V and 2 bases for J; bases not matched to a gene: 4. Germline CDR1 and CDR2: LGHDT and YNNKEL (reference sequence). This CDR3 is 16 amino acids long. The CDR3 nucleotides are TGTGCCAGCAGCCCCGGGACTAGCGGGAGAGCCTACGAGCAGTACTTC. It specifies CASSPGTSGRAYEQYF.

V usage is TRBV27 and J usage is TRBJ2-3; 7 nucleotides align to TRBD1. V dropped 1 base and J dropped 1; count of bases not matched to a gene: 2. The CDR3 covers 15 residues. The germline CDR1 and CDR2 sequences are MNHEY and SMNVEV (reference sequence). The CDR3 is CASSLLDRRTDTQYF. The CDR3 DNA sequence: TGTGCCAGCAGTTTATTGGACAGGCGCACAGATACGCAGTATTTT.

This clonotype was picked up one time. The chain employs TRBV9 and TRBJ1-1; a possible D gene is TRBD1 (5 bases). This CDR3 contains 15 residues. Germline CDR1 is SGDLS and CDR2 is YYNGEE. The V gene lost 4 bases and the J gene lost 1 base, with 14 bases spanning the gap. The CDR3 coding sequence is TGTGCCAGCAGCCCCCTAGAGGGGCGGAACACTGAAGCTTTCTTT. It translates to CASSPLEGRNTEAFF.

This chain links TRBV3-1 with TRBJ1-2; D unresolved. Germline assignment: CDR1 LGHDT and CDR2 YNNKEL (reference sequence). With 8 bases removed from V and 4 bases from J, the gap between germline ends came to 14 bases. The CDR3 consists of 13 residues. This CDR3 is CASSTNSFYGYTF. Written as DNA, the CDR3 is TGTGCCAGCTCGACAAACTCGTTCTATGGCTACACCTTC.

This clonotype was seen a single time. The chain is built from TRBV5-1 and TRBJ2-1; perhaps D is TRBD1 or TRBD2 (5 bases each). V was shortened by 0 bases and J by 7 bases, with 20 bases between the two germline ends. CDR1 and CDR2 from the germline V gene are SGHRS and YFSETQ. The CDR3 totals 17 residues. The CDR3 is CASSLGPYGAGANEQFF. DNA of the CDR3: TGCGCCAGCAGCTTGGGACCCTATGGGGCCGGGGCGAATGAGCAGTTCTTC. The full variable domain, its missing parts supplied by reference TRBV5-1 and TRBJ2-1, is KAGVTQTPRYLIKTRGQQVTLSCSPISGHRSVSWYQQTPGQGLQFLFEYFSETQRNKGNFPGRFSGRQFSNSRSEMNVSTLELGDSALYLCASSLGPYGAGANEQFFGPGTRLTVL.

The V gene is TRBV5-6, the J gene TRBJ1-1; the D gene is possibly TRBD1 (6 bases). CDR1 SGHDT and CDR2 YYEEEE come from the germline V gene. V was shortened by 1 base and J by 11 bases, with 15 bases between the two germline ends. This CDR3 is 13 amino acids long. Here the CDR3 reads CASSLSLDRDAFF. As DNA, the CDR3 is TGTGCCAGCAGCTTGAGTCTGGACAGAGATGCTTTCTTT.

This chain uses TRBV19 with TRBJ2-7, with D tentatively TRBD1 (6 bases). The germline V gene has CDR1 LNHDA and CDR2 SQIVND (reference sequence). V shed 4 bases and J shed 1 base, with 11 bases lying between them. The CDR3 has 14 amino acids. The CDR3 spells CASSTGTFSYEQYF. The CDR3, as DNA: TGTGCCAGTAGTACCGGGACATTTTCCTACGAGCAGTACTTC.